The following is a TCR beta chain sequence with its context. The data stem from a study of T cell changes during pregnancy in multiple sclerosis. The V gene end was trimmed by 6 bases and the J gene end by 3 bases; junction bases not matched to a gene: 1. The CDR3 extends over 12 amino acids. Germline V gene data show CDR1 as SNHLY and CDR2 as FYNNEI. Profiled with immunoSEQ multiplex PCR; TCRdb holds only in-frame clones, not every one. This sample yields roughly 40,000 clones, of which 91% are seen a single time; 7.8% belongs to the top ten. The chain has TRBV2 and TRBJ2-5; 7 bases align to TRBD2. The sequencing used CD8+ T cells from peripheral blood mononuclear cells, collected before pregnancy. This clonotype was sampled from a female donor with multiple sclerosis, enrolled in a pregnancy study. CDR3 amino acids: CASRGGKETQYF. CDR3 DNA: TGTGCCAGCAGGGGGGGGAAAGAGACCCAGTACTTC.